Below, 13 T cell receptor beta chains from the same sample are listed, as sequenced in a study of CD8 T cells in ankylosing spondylitis. A single record per CDR3 protein comes from TCRdb applying MiXCR to the 5' RACE reads. Of fewer than 500,000 distinct CDR3 sequences listed, 26% were seen once; the top ten hold about 1%. Study outcomes and limitations: For ankylosing spondylitis blood, a TCR beta motif of seven to nine highly homologous variants appeared characteristic.

These receptors lack a known antigen. Sequences were obtained from blood, either unsorted or a sorted T cell fraction (not recorded which). The receptors here all came from a male donor with ankylosing spondylitis.

This clonotype has more than one count but fewer than ten. V is TRBV24-1 and J is TRBJ2-3; TRBD1 might be the D (6 bases). CDR3 length equals 15 residues. The germline V gene has CDR1 KGHDR and CDR2 SFDVKD. Trimming cost V 4 bases and J 1 base, with 11 bases left between them. CDR3 amino acids: CATSDRGQRTDTQYF. For the CDR3, the DNA is TGTGCCACCAGTGACCGCGGACAGCGCACAGATACGCAGTATTTT.

The chain couples TRBV24-1 to TRBJ2-1; D remains unclear. This CDR3 has 12 residues. Per germline, CDR1 KGHDR and CDR2 SFDVKD. V lost 5 bases to trimming and J lost 8 bases, with 9 bases between them. The CDR3 nucleotides read TGTGCCACCAGTGGAGCCAGCGATGAGCAGTTCTTC. Its protein product is CATSGASDEQFF.

This clonotype appeared many times. The chain employs TRBV5-1 and TRBJ1-1; D remains unclear. The CDR3 contains 12 residues. Germline V gene sequence: CDR1 SGHRS, CDR2 YFSETQ. With 0 bases removed from V and 3 bases from J, the gap between germline ends came to 3 bases. CDR3 sequence (DNA): TGCGCCAGCAGCTTGGGGCACACTGAAGCTTTCTTT. It specifies CASSLGHTEAFF.

The chain joins TRBV3-1 to TRBJ1-5; TRBD1 matches at 9 bases. This CDR3 is 18 amino acids long. Trimming cost V 1 base and J 2 bases; bases outside gene matches: 9. Germline lookup yields CDR1 LGHDT and CDR2 YNNKEL (reference sequence). The CDR3 coding sequence is TGTGCCAGCAGCCAAGGATCACCTACAGGGGGCGGCAATCAGCCCCAGCATTTT. As protein: CASSQGSPTGGGNQPQHF.

This clonotype appeared once. V usage is TRBV11-2 and J usage is TRBJ2-2; 9 nucleotides align to TRBD1. Losses at the gene ends were 6 bases for V and 6 bases for J; bases not matched to a gene: 2. This CDR3 is 13 amino acids long. Per germline, CDR1 SGHAT and CDR2 FQNNGV. CDR3 residues: CASSWTGAGELFF. The CDR3 DNA reads TGTGCCAGCAGTTGGACAGGGGCCGGGGAGCTGTTTTTT.

For this clonotype: The conserved closing phenylalanine or tryptophan is absent in this CDR3, likely reflecting a read error. The DNA is left out, because the CDR3 cannot be placed on it with certainty; the CDR3 is given as TCRdb lists it. The chain combines TRBV20-1 with TRBJ1-1. The CDR3 sequence runs 14 residues, both termini included. Germline CDR1 reads DFQATT; CDR2 reads SNEGSKA (reference sequence). The CDR3 sequence is CSAARQDPNTEAFL.

The rearrangement links TRBV7-9 to TRBJ2-1, with 10 bases aligning to TRBD2. Losses at the gene ends were 5 bases for V and 8 bases for J; bases not matched to a gene: 12. Germline CDR1 is SEHNR and CDR2 is FQNEAQ (reference sequence). This CDR3 region has 16 residues. The CDR3 sequence is CASSRGRLAGADEQFF. The CDR3 bases are TGTGCCAGCAGCCGGGGGAGGCTAGCGGGAGCGGATGAGCAGTTCTTC.

This clonotype has at least ten counts. The chain carries TRBV15 and TRBJ2-1; no clear D. CDR3 size: 14 residues. The ends were cut back, 7 bases at V and 3 bases at J, with 13 bases in the middle. Germline assignment: CDR1 LNHNV and CDR2 YYDKDF (reference sequence). CDR3 coding DNA: TGTGCCACCATCCGCGGATGGGGCTACAATGAGCAGTTCTTC. This translates into CATIRGWGYNEQFF.

The CDR3 spells CSARDKTSGPNQYF. CDR3 sequence (DNA): TGCAGTGCTAGAGATAAGACCTCGGGGCCGAACCAGTACTTC. The chain has TRBV20-1 and TRBJ2-5; D is tentatively TRBD1 or TRBD2 (5 bases each). There are 14 residues in the CDR3. The V gene's germline CDR1 is DFQATT and CDR2 SNEGSKA (reference sequence). Trimming left V 0 bases short and J 10 bases short, with 18 bases between.

Only a few counts were recorded for this clonotype. The CDR3 DNA sequence: TGTGCCAGCAGCTTTCCCCTACTCTTGCAGTACTTC. Protein sequence: CASSFPLLLQYF. The V gene is TRBV7-2, the J gene TRBJ2-7; D ambiguous. CDR1 and CDR2 from the germline V gene are SGHTA and FQGNSA. This CDR3 region has 12 residues. Trimming left V 3 bases short and J 9 bases short, with 12 bases between.

The genes are TRBV24-1 and TRBJ2-1, with TRBD1 matching over 8 bases. The CDR3 contains 14 residues. The V gene end was trimmed by 4 bases and the J gene end by 13 bases; junction bases not matched to a gene: 11. CDR1 and CDR2 (germline): KGHDR, SFDVKD. The CDR3 DNA is TGTGCCACCAGTGAGACCGGACAGGGCCATTCCCAGTTCTTC. The encoded protein is CATSETGQGHSQFF.

This clonotype was seen only a few times. The rearrangement uses TRBV7-2 and TRBJ2-7; D tentatively fits TRBD1 or TRBD2 (6 bases each). The CDR3 has 15 residues. From germline, CDR1 is SGHTA and CDR2 FQGNSA. V was cut by 1 base and J by 3 bases, with 13 bases left in between. As DNA, the CDR3 is TGTGCCAGCAGCTTAGTTTCGGGGGCAGACTACGAGCAGTACGTC. It yields the protein CASSLVSGADYEQYV.

The rearrangement joins TRBV29-1 to TRBJ1-1; 8 positions agree with TRBD1. Trimming took 4 bases from V and 11 from J; bases not matched to a gene: 15. Germline loops: CDR1 SQVTM, CDR2 ANQGSEA. This CDR3 region has 14 residues. CDR3 nucleotides: TGCAGCGTTGTTATTCGGACAGGGACCGTGTTGGCTTTCTTT. The encoded protein is CSVVIRTGTVLAFF.